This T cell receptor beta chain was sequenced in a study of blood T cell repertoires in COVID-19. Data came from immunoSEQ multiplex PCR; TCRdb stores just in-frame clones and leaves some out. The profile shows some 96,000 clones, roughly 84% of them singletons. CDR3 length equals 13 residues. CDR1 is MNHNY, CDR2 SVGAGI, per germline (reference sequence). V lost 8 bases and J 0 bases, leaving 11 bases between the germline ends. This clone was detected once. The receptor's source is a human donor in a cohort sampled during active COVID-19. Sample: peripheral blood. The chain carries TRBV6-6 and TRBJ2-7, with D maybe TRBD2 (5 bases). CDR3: CASARGSSYEQYF. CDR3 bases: TGTGCCAGCGCCCGGGGTAGCTCCTACGAGCAGTACTTC.